The 20 T cell receptor beta chains listed next were all sequenced from one sample in a study of T cell responses to AZD1222 COVID-19 vaccine. The protocol was immunoSEQ multiplex PCR, while the TCRdb copy is restricted to in-frame clones and leaves out a portion. The table lists about 99,000 clones, approximately 91% of them singletons, with around 8.3% in the top ten. Material: peripheral blood, obtained 28 days after the second AZD1222 dose. The receptors were sampled from an adult who received the AZD1222 COVID-19 vaccine.

V gene TRBV6-1 combines with J gene TRBJ2-1; D remains unclear. The CDR3 is made up of 13 amino acids. Deletions cut 0 bases from V and 7 bases from J, with 7 bases between. Germline CDR1 reads MNHNS; CDR2 reads SASEGT. In nucleotides, the CDR3 is TGTGCCAGCAGTGAAGCGCTTACAAATGAGCAGTTCTTC. Its translation: CASSEALTNEQFF.

This rearrangement joins TRBV19 to TRBJ1-5; TRBD1 agrees at 8 bases. The V and J ends lost 3 bases and 2 bases, in that order; junction bases with no gene match: 6. This CDR3 has 16 amino acids. CDR1 and CDR2 from the germline V gene are LNHDA and SQIVND (reference sequence). As DNA, the CDR3 is TGTGCCAGTAGTATTGGACAGGGAGGAGGCAATCAGCCCCAGCATTTT. Its translation is CASSIGQGGGNQPQHF.

V usage is TRBV19 and J usage is TRBJ2-2; unclear D gene. This CDR3 comprises 12 residues. Trimming took off 4 bases at V and 7 bases at J, with 7 bases between the two ends. Germline-derived CDR1 and CDR2 are LNHDA and SQIVND (reference sequence). The CDR3: CASSTDGGELFF. The CDR3 DNA reads as TGTGCCAGTAGTACCGATGGCGGGGAGCTGTTTTTT.

V gene TRBV4-3 combines with J gene TRBJ2-2; D is possibly TRBD2 (6 bases). The CDR3 sequence is 15 residues long. Germline values: CDR1 LGHNA, CDR2 YSLEER. V lost 1 base, J lost 5 bases, and 11 bases lay in between. The CDR3 DNA follows: TGCGCCAGCAGCCAAGGGGGACTCGAGACCGGGGAGCTGTTTTTT. Translating gives CASSQGGLETGELFF.

V is TRBV3-1 (or the pseudogene TRBV3-2) and J is TRBJ2-7; D uncertain. The V end was cut by 3 bases, the J end by 5 bases, with 11 bases between. CDR1 is LGHDT and CDR2 is YNNKEL in the germline V gene (reference sequence). The CDR3 runs to 13 residues. In DNA, the CDR3 is TGTGCCAGCAGCCAGTCTGTGCGGAACGAGCAGTACTTC. The encoded protein is CASSQSVRNEQYF.

This sequence joins TRBV11-2 and TRBJ1-1; 8 bases match TRBD1. The CDR3 totals 16 residues. Germline CDR1 SGHAT, CDR2 FQNNGV. The V and J ends lost 4 bases and 6 bases, in that order; junction bases with no gene match: 13. CDR3 region: CASSSTLTGGYAEAFF. The CDR3 DNA follows: TGTGCCAGCAGCTCTACCCTCACAGGGGGTTACGCTGAAGCTTTCTTT.

The V call is TRBV7-2, the J call TRBJ2-1; TRBD2 matches at 8 bases. Looked up from germline, CDR1 is SGHTA and CDR2 is FQGNSA. The V gene end was trimmed by 3 bases and the J gene end by 7 bases; junction bases not matched to a gene: 8. This CDR3 contains 15 residues. The CDR3 is CASSFRREVRNEQFF. CDR3 sequence (DNA): TGTGCCAGCAGCTTCAGGCGGGAGGTAAGGAATGAGCAGTTCTTC.

The chain joins TRBV9 to TRBJ1-3, with 9 bases aligning to TRBD1. This CDR3 spans 18 amino acids. V dropped 3 bases and J dropped 0; count of bases not matched to a gene: 10. Germline V CDR1 and CDR2: SGDLS, YYNGEE. The CDR3 coding sequence is TGTGCCAGCAGCGCCCCGAAAGGGACAGGGCCCTCTGGAAACACCATATATTTT. It is translated as CASSAPKGTGPSGNTIYF.

This clone was counted once. The rearrangement joins TRBV3-1 (or the pseudogene TRBV3-2) to TRBJ2-5, with 8 bases aligning to TRBD2. Looked up from germline, CDR1 is LGHDT and CDR2 is YNNKEL (reference sequence). The V gene end was trimmed by 4 bases and the J gene end by 5 bases; junction bases not matched to a gene: 12. The CDR3 is 16 residues long. The CDR3 sequence is CASSPGGGNHWETQYF. The CDR3 DNA sequence: TGTGCCAGCAGCCCGGGGGGGGGCAATCATTGGGAGACCCAGTACTTC.

V is TRBV10-3 and J is TRBJ1-1; D is perhaps TRBD1 (5 bases). Trimming stripped 7 bases from V and 5 bases from J, with 14 bases between. CDR3 length: 13 amino acids. CDR1 and CDR2 (germline): ENHRY, SYGVKD. The CDR3 spells CAITDHQGTEAFF. CDR3 sequence (DNA): TGTGCCATCACCGACCACCAGGGAACTGAAGCTTTCTTT.

This chain links TRBV30 with TRBJ1-6; no clear D gene. This CDR3 contains 13 residues. Germline V gives CDR1 GTSNPN, CDR2 SVGIG (reference sequence). Trimming removed 4 bases from V and 8 bases from J, with 12 bases in between. Written as DNA, the CDR3 is TGTGCCTGGACCGAGTCTGTTGATTCACCCCTCCACTTT. Its translation is CAWTESVDSPLHF. The full variable domain, in which reference TRBV30 and TRBJ1-6 provide the parts outside the CDR3, is SQTIHQWPATLVQPVGSPLSLECTVEGTSNPNLYWYRQAAGRGLQLLFYSVGIGQISSEVPQNLSASRPQDRQFILSSKKLLLSDSGFYLCAWTESVDSPLHFGNGTRLTVT.

This chain links TRBV6-5 with TRBJ2-3; 8 bases are shared with TRBD1. J was trimmed by 2 bases and V by 7 bases; bases with no gene match: 8. The germline gives CDR1 MNHEY, CDR2 SVGAGI. The CDR3 is made up of 15 amino acids. CDR3 protein: CASTMTGAHTDTQYF. The CDR3 region has the DNA TGTGCCAGCACTATGACAGGGGCGCACACAGATACGCAGTATTTT.

The rearrangement links TRBV9 to TRBJ2-2, with a weak D call TRBD2 (5 bases). The CDR3 consists of 15 residues. Germline loops: CDR1 SGDLS, CDR2 YYNGEE. V gave up 0 bases and J gave up 6 bases, with 12 bases separating them. The CDR3 DNA sequence: TGTGCCAGCAGCGTAGCTGGGAGTTGGGCCGGGGAGCTGTTTTTT. This encodes CASSVAGSWAGELFF.

CDR3 bases: TGTGCCACCAGTGATGGGATTAACTATGGCTACACCTTC. It is translated as CATSDGINYGYTF. The chain links TRBV24-1 to TRBJ1-2; no clear D. V dropped 3 bases and J dropped 1 base, with 5 bases sitting between them. Germline values: CDR1 KGHDR, CDR2 SFDVKD. The CDR3 covers 13 residues.

The chain carries TRBV5-6 and TRBJ2-3; TRBD2 matches at 13 bases. Trimming removed 4 bases from V and 5 bases from J; junction bases left unmatched: 4. Germline V gene sequence: CDR1 SGHDT, CDR2 YYEEEE. The CDR3 is 15 residues long. The CDR3 loop is CASSALAGGVDTQYF. In nucleotides, the CDR3 is TGTGCCAGCAGCGCACTAGCGGGAGGGGTAGATACGCAGTATTTT. Complete variable domain (other parts from reference TRBV5-6 and TRBJ2-3): DAGVTQSPTHLIKTRGQQVTLRCSPKSGHDTVSWYQQALGQGPQFIFQYYEEEERQRGNFPDRFSGHQFPNYSSELNVNALLLGDSALYLCASSALAGGVDTQYFGPGTRLTVL.

V usage is TRBV19 and J usage is TRBJ2-7; D remains unclear. Germline V gene lookup returns CDR1 LNHDA and CDR2 SQIVND (reference sequence). This CDR3 is 14 amino acids long. V was pared by 3 bases and J by 0 bases, with 9 bases between. The CDR3 reads CASSIRANSYEQYF. The DNA for the CDR3 is TGTGCCAGTAGTATTAGGGCTAACTCCTACGAGCAGTACTTC.

The chain combines TRBV2 with TRBJ2-5; tentatively, D is TRBD1 or TRBD2 (6 bases each). Trimming took 4 bases from V and 1 from J, leaving 10 bases between them. There are 14 residues in the CDR3. CDR1 is SNHLY and CDR2 is FYNNEI in the germline V gene. The CDR3 bases are TGTGCCAGCAGTGTGGGGGGCAGCCAAGAGACCCAGTACTTC. The encoded protein is CASSVGGSQETQYF.

The chain has TRBV4-2 and TRBJ2-7; 14 nucleotides match TRBD2. CDR1 and CDR2 from the germline V gene are LGHNA and YNFKEQ. The CDR3 consists of 16 residues. J lost 6 bases, V lost 8 bases, and 12 bases had no gene match. This CDR3 is CASGGLAGVFWCEQYF. The CDR3 nucleotides read TGTGCCAGCGGGGGACTAGCGGGAGTTTTTTGGTGCGAGCAGTACTTC.

CDR3 loop: CASSPSRLNQPQHF. The CDR3, as DNA: TGTGCCAGCAGCCCGTCAAGGCTCAATCAGCCCCAGCATTTT. V gene TRBV6-6 combines with J gene TRBJ1-5; D is ambiguous. The CDR3 runs to 14 residues. V was cut by 6 bases and J by 3 bases, with 12 bases left in between. Germline loops: CDR1 MNHNY, CDR2 SVGAGI (reference sequence).

The chain has TRBV2 and TRBJ1-1, with D unclear. The CDR3 runs 13 residues. Germline V gives CDR1 SNHLY, CDR2 FYNNEI. V was shortened by 8 bases and J by 3 bases, with 13 bases between the two germline ends. The CDR3 coding sequence is TGTGCCAGCCGGCAAGGGCCCCACACTGAAGCTTTCTTT. This encodes CASRQGPHTEAFF.